A single sample gave rise to the 27 T cell receptor beta chains below, sequenced in a study of T cell responses to AZD1222 COVID-19 vaccine. TCRdb keeps only in-frame clones here, not all; method: immunoSEQ multiplex PCR. The top ten clones hold approximately 6% of a sample with about 130,000 clones, roughly 89% of them seen once. The sample here was peripheral blood, taken on day 0 of AZD1222 vaccination. The receptors shown here come from an adult in good health.

The chain uses TRBV27 and TRBJ1-5; D ambiguous. The V gene's germline CDR1 is MNHEY and CDR2 SMNVEV (reference sequence). Trimming pared 0 bases from V and 6 bases from J, leaving 18 bases between. There are 17 residues in the CDR3. The CDR3 nucleotides read TGTGCCAGCAGTTTATCATCTCCGACCCCTGGAGGTCAGCCCCAGCATTTT. Translating gives CASSLSSPTPGGQPQHF.

The rearrangement joins TRBV5-1 to TRBJ1-1; a weak D match, TRBD1 (6 bases). The CDR3 spans 13 residues. Trimming cost V 4 bases and J 8 bases, with 15 bases left between them. Germline V gene data show CDR1 as SGHRS and CDR2 as YFSETQ. The DNA of the CDR3 is TGCGCCAGCAGCGGGGGCGGAAAAACCGAAGCTTTCTTT. This sequence encodes CASSGGGKTEAFF.

The J gene is TRBJ1-4, the V gene TRBV9; D unresolved. Looked up from germline, CDR1 is SGDLS and CDR2 is YYNGEE. The CDR3 covers 15 residues. Trimming took off 0 bases at V and 0 bases at J, with 6 bases between the two ends. The CDR3 region has the DNA TGTGCCAGCAGCGTAGAAGGCGCAACTAATGAAAAACTGTTTTTT. Translation: CASSVEGATNEKLFF.

The V call is TRBV27, the J call TRBJ1-4, with TRBD1 as a possible D gene (5 bases). V was shortened by 3 bases and J by 6 bases, with 11 bases between the two germline ends. The CDR3 loop spans 14 amino acids. Germline V lookup: CDR1 MNHEY, CDR2 SMNVEV (reference sequence). The CDR3 spells CASSLGPAYEKLFF. The CDR3 DNA reads TGTGCCAGCAGTTTGGGACCAGCGTATGAAAAACTGTTTTTT.

This chain joins TRBV19 and TRBJ1-4; no firm D call. V lost 9 bases and J 0 bases, leaving 5 bases between the germline ends. The germline CDR1 and CDR2 sequences are LNHDA and SQIVND (reference sequence). The CDR3 totals 12 residues. The chain's CDR3 is CASRATNEKLFF. The CDR3 nucleotides are TGTGCCAGCCGGGCAACTAATGAAAAACTGTTTTTT.

The rearrangement links TRBV10-3 to TRBJ2-3, with 9 nucleotides matching TRBD2. The V and J ends lost 4 bases and 4 bases, in that order; junction bases with no gene match: 6. CDR3 length: 15 residues. The germline CDR1 and CDR2 sequences are ENHRY and SYGVKD. CDR3 residues: CAISGSSGGSDTQYF. The CDR3 coding sequence is TGTGCCATCAGTGGTTCCAGCGGGGGGTCAGATACGCAGTATTTT.

This clone has only a few counts. The V call is TRBV19, the J call TRBJ1-1, with TRBD1 matching 7 bases. Germline-derived CDR1 and CDR2 are LNHDA and SQIVND (reference sequence). The CDR3 consists of 12 residues. The V and J ends lost 7 bases and 3 bases, in that order; junction bases with no gene match: 2. CDR3 DNA: TGTGCCAGTACCGACAGGGACACTGAAGCTTTCTTT. It translates to CASTDRDTEAFF.

The CDR3 here is CASSYQHPQIDGYTF. The CDR3, as DNA: TGTGCCAGCAGCTATCAGCACCCGCAGATCGATGGCTACACCTTC. J is TRBJ1-2 and V is TRBV2; D not certain. This CDR3 contains 15 residues. Per germline, CDR1 SNHLY and CDR2 FYNNEI. V was shortened by 6 bases and J by 6 bases, with 20 bases between the two germline ends. Combining the CDR3 with reference TRBV2 and TRBJ1-2 gives the whole variable domain EPEVTQTPSHQVTQMGQEVILRCVPISNHLYFYWYRQILGQKVEFLVSFYNNEISEKSEIFDDQFSVERPDGSNFTLKIRSTKLEDSAMYFCASSYQHPQIDGYTFGSGTRLTVV.

The rearrangement joins TRBV3-1 (or the pseudogene TRBV3-2) to TRBJ2-1; D is ambiguous. The V end was cut by 0 bases, the J end by 0 bases, with 6 bases between. The CDR3 is 15 amino acids. Looked up from germline, CDR1 is LGHDT and CDR2 is YNNKEL (reference sequence). Here the CDR3 DNA reads TGTGCCAGCAGCCAAGATCCGGGCTCCTACAATGAGCAGTTCTTC. Encoded protein: CASSQDPGSYNEQFF.

This rearrangement joins TRBV18 to TRBJ2-2; D is ambiguous. The V end lost 5 bases, the J end lost 0 bases, and 13 bases lay between the germline ends. Germline CDR1 KGHSH, CDR2 LQKENI. The CDR3 runs 16 residues. The DNA for the CDR3 is TGTGCCAGCTCATTCACGTGGGCCTCGAACACCGGGGAGCTGTTTTTT. As protein: CASSFTWASNTGELFF.

Regarding this clone: One end of the junction varies from germline; a read error may be responsible. The chain recombines TRBV20-1 with TRBJ1-1; 7 bases agree with TRBD1. This CDR3 region has 10 residues. Germline V gives CDR1 DFQATT, CDR2 SNEGSKA (reference sequence). The CDR3 bases are TGCAGTGCTAGTATCGGACAGGCGCCTTTT. Translating gives CSASIGQAPF.

This chain joins TRBV2 and TRBJ2-1, with a tentative D call TRBD2 (6 bases). Trimming removed 7 bases from V and 5 bases from J, with 18 bases in between. Germline V lookup: CDR1 SNHLY, CDR2 FYNNEI. CDR3 size: 15 residues. The CDR3 is CASTQIETRNNEQFF. The DNA of the CDR3 is TGTGCCAGCACACAAATAGAGACTAGGAACAATGAGCAGTTCTTC.

This clone appeared a single time. The V gene is TRBV5-6, the J gene TRBJ1-1; D gene unclear. The CDR3 sequence is 14 residues long. Germline CDR1 is SGHDT and CDR2 is YYEEEE. Trimming took off 0 bases at V and 4 bases at J, with 10 bases between the two ends. In DNA, the CDR3 is TGTGCCAGCAGCTTGGACATGACCCTCACTGAAGCTTTCTTT. Its protein is CASSLDMTLTEAFF.

The genes are TRBV6-5 and TRBJ2-4; 7 positions agree with TRBD1. The J segment lost 4 bases and the V segment lost 2 bases, leaving 8 bases of the junction unmatched. CDR1 is MNHEY and CDR2 is SVGAGI in the germline V gene. This CDR3 has 16 amino acids. CDR3 in amino acids: CASSYRDGQAKNIQYF. CDR3 DNA sequence: TGTGCCAGCAGTTACAGGGACGGACAGGCAAAAAACATTCAGTACTTC.

This chain connects TRBV18 to TRBJ1-3; D not resolved. V lost 3 bases, J lost 4 bases, and 16 bases lay in between. This CDR3 has 16 residues. Germline lookup yields CDR1 KGHSH and CDR2 LQKENI. The DNA of the CDR3 is TGTGCCAGCTCACCGAGGCGGGCCTCAGAGGGAAACACCATATATTTT. This gives the protein CASSPRRASEGNTIYF.

This rearrangement joins TRBV5-1 to TRBJ2-7, with 10 nucleotides matching TRBD2. The CDR3 loop spans 16 amino acids. From germline, CDR1 is SGHRS and CDR2 YFSETQ. V shed 0 bases and J 0 bases; nucleotides not matched to a gene: 3. CDR3 amino acids: CASSLVAGGISYEQYF. The CDR3 DNA reads as TGCGCCAGCAGCTTGGTAGCGGGGGGCATCTCCTACGAGCAGTACTTC. Together with reference TRBV5-1 and TRBJ2-7, the CDR3 gives the full variable domain: KAGVTQTPRYLIKTRGQQVTLSCSPISGHRSVSWYQQTPGQGLQFLFEYFSETQRNKGNFPGRFSGRQFSNSRSEMNVSTLELGDSALYLCASSLVAGGISYEQYFGPGTRLTVT.

The chain's CDR3 is CASSLGRRNTEAFF. The CDR3 DNA follows: TGTGCCAGCAGCTTGGGTAGGAGGAACACTGAAGCTTTCTTT. The chain joins TRBV5-4 to TRBJ1-1, with D hard to call. The CDR3 sequence is 14 residues long. CDR1 is SGHNT, CDR2 YYREEE, per germline (reference sequence). Trimming took 0 bases from V and 1 from J, leaving 7 bases between them. The full variable domain, its missing parts supplied by reference TRBV5-4 and TRBJ1-1, is ETGVTQSPTHLIKTRGQQVTLRCSSQSGHNTVSWYQQALGQGPQFIFQYYREEENGRGNFPPRFSGLQFPNYSSELNVNALELDDSALYLCASSLGRRNTEAFFGQGTRLTVV.

The V gene is TRBV6-6, the J gene TRBJ1-1; 7 nucleotides line up with TRBD1. This CDR3 comprises 13 residues. Germline V gene sequence: CDR1 MNHNY, CDR2 SVGAGI (reference sequence). Trimming cost V 5 bases and J 2 bases; bases outside gene matches: 2. CDR3 in amino acids: CASSRTGNTEAFF. DNA for the CDR3: TGTGCCAGCAGTCGGACAGGAAACACTGAAGCTTTCTTT.

The chain combines TRBV9 with TRBJ2-1; D tentatively reads TRBD1 or TRBD2 (6 bases each). The CDR3 sequence is 15 residues long. The V and J ends lost 3 bases and 4 bases respectively, with 14 bases between them. CDR1 and CDR2 from the germline V gene are SGDLS and YYNGEE. Here the CDR3 DNA reads TGTGCCAGCAGCGAAGGGGGGACAAATTACAATGAGCAGTTCTTC. This encodes CASSEGGTNYNEQFF.

The rearrangement joins TRBV12-3 or TRBV12-4 to TRBJ1-5, with D unresolved. V lost 0 bases and J lost 7, with 7 bases in between. The CDR3 covers 13 residues. CDR3 sequence (DNA): TGTGCCAGCAGTTTAGCCGTTGGGCAGCCCCAGCATTTT. Protein sequence: CASSLAVGQPQHF.

The chain carries TRBV7-8 and TRBJ2-1; the match to TRBD2 covers 10 bases. The CDR3 runs 17 residues. CDR1 SGHVS and CDR2 FQNEAQ come from the germline V gene. Trimming took 0 bases from V and 10 from J; bases not matched to a gene: 12. This CDR3 is CASSLATAGGRRKEQFF. CDR3 nucleotide sequence: TGTGCCAGCAGCTTAGCTACAGCGGGGGGGCGACGAAAGGAGCAGTTCTTC.

The J gene is TRBJ1-5, the V gene TRBV11-2; D call uncertain. The germline V gene encodes CDR1 SGHAT and CDR2 FQNNGV. The CDR3 runs 14 residues. The V end was cut by 5 bases, the J end by 6 bases, with 14 bases between. CDR3 sequence (DNA): TGTGCCAGCAGCCCCGGGTCTTGGGGTCAGCCCCAGCATTTT. It specifies CASSPGSWGQPQHF.

This clone has just one count. CDR3 sequence: CASSLGVGGRSSYEQYF. Written as DNA, the CDR3 is TGTGCCAGCAGCTTAGGAGTAGGGGGACGGTCCTCTTACGAGCAGTACTTC. The chain couples TRBV11-2 to TRBJ2-7, with a tentative D call TRBD1 (6 bases). The CDR3 extends over 17 amino acids. Germline V gene sequence: CDR1 SGHAT, CDR2 FQNNGV. The V gene lost 1 base and the J gene lost 4 bases, with 20 bases spanning the gap. Using reference TRBV11-2 and TRBJ2-7 for the parts outside the CDR3, the full variable domain is EAGVAQSPRYKIIEKRQSVAFWCNPISGHATLYWYQQILGQGPKLLIQFQNNGVVDDSQLPKDRFSAERLKGVDSTLKIQPAKLEDSAVYLCASSLGVGGRSSYEQYFGPGTRLTVT.

This chain links TRBV7-9 with TRBJ2-1; D unresolved. CDR3 length equals 15 residues. The V end was cut by 5 bases, the J end by 7 bases, with 18 bases between. The germline V gene has CDR1 SEHNR and CDR2 FQNEAQ (reference sequence). The DNA of the CDR3 is TGTGCCAGCAGCGCTTCTTTCCGACCTCATAATGAGCAGTTCTTC. Translated, it gives CASSASFRPHNEQFF. The full variable domain, its missing parts supplied by reference TRBV7-9 and TRBJ2-1, is DTGVSQNPRHKITKRGQNVTFRCDPISEHNRLYWYRQTLGQGPEFLTYFQNEAQLEKSRLLSDRFSAERPKGSFSTLEIQRTEQGDSAMYLCASSASFRPHNEQFFGPGTRLTVL.

This sequence joins TRBV6-5 and TRBJ1-5; 7 nucleotides line up with TRBD1. From germline, CDR1 is MNHEY and CDR2 SVGAGI. V dropped 2 bases and J dropped 6; count of bases not matched to a gene: 4. The CDR3 consists of 14 residues. CDR3 in amino acids: CASSYVQGSQPQHF. The DNA of the CDR3 is TGTGCCAGCAGTTACGTACAGGGGAGTCAGCCCCAGCATTTT.

The V and J genes are TRBV6-5 and TRBJ2-1; D is perhaps TRBD1 (6 bases). There are 12 residues in the CDR3. Per germline, CDR1 MNHEY and CDR2 SVGAGI. V was cut by 5 bases and J by 7 bases, with 9 bases left in between. The DNA for the CDR3 is TGTGCCAGCAGTCCTCAGGGGAATGAGCAGTTCTTC. Protein sequence: CASSPQGNEQFF.

The J gene is TRBJ1-1, the V gene TRBV11-3; 8 bases line up with TRBD1. V lost 3 bases, J lost 8 bases, and 2 bases stayed unmatched. Germline V gene data show CDR1 as SGHNT and CDR2 as YENEEA. The CDR3 consists of 12 residues. The DNA of the CDR3 is TGTGCCAGCAGCTTTGGACAGGGAGAAGCTTTCTTT. Its translation: CASSFGQGEAFF.